The clone carrying this T cell receptor beta chain was seen a handful of times. Its antigen is still unknown. TCRdb redid the calling of the reads with MiXCR, one entry per CDR3 protein. The sample gives approximately 990,000 distinct CDR3 sequences, around 29% of which show up once; around an eighth is in the top ten. This entry is derived from a study of T cell repertoires in cytomegalovirus infection. Study overall: Signatures in public TCR beta sequences pointed to both CMV infection and matching HLA type. Whole-study results and caveats: What dominated the ex vivo response were HLA-C-restricted CMV-specific TCR beta clonotypes.

Germline-derived CDR1 and CDR2 are SQVTM and ANQGSEA. The V end was cut by 4 bases, the J end by 6 bases, with 7 bases between. The length of the CDR3 is 11 residues. The V and J genes are TRBV29-1 and TRBJ1-3; D unresolved. This sequence originates from a human donor in good health (CMV status not recorded). Some clones in this sample may be carry-over from other donors' samples. The sample consisted of cultured CD8+ T cells from PBMCs, taken from culture after CMV antigen stimulation. CDR3 DNA sequence: TGCAGCGTTGGACTCGAAAACACCATATATTTT. It translates to CSVGLENTIYF.